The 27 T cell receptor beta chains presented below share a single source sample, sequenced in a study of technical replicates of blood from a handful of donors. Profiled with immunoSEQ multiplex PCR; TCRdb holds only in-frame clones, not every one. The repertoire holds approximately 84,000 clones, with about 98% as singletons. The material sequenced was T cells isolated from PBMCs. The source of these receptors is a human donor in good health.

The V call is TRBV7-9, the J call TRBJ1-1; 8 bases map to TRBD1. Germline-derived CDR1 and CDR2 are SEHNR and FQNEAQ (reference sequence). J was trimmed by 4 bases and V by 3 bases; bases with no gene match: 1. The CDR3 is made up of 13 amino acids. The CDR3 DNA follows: TGTGCCAGCAGCTTCACAGGGGGCACTGAAGCTTTCTTT. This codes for CASSFTGGTEAFF.

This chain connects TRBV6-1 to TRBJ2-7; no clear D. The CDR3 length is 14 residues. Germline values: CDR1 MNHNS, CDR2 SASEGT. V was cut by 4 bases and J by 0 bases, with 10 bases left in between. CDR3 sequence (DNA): TGTGCCAGCAGTGGCGATCTCCGCTCCTACGAGCAGTACTTC. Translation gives CASSGDLRSYEQYF.

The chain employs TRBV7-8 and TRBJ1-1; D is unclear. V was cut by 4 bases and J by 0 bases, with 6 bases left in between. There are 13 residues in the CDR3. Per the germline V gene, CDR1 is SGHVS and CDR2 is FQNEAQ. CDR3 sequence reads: CASSYSVNTEAFF. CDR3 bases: TGTGCCAGCAGCTACTCGGTGAACACTGAAGCTTTCTTT.

For the CDR3, the DNA is TGTGCCAGTAGTATGGCGGTGAACACAGATACGCAGTATTTT. Translated: CASSMAVNTDTQYF. This chain uses TRBV19 with TRBJ2-3, with D hard to call. Trimming took 3 bases from V and 2 from J, leaving 9 bases between them. From germline, CDR1 is LNHDA and CDR2 SQIVND (reference sequence). The CDR3 covers 14 residues.

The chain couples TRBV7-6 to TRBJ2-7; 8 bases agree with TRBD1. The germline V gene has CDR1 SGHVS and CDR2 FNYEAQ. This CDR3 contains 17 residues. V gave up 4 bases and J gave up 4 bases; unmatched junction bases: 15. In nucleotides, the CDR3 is TGTGCCAGCAGCTCACGACCCGAGACAGGGGACGGTTACGAGCAGTACTTC. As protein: CASSSRPETGDGYEQYF.

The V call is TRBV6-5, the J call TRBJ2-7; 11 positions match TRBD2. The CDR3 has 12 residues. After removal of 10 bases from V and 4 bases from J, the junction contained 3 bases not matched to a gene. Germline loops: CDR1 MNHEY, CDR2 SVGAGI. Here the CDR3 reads CATSSGRYEQYF. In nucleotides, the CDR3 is TGTGCCACGTCTAGCGGGAGGTACGAGCAGTACTTC.

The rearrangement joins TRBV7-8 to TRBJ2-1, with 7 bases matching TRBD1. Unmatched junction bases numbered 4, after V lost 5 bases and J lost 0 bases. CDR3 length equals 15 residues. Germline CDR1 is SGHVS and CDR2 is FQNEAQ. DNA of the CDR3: TGTGCCAGCAGCACGGACAGGTTCTCCTACAATGAGCAGTTCTTC. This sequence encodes CASSTDRFSYNEQFF.

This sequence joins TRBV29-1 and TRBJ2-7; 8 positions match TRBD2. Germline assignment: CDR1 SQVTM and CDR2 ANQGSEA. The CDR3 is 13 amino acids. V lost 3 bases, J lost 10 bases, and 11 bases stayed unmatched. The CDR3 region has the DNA TGCAGCGTTGAGAGCGGGGGCGTTCTGGGACAGTACTTC. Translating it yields CSVESGGVLGQYF.

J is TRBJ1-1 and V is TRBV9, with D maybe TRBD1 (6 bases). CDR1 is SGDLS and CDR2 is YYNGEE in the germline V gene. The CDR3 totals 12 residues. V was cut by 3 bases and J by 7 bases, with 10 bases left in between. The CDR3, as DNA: TGTGCCAGCAGCGGGGACATGAATGAAGCTTTCTTT. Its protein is CASSGDMNEAFF.

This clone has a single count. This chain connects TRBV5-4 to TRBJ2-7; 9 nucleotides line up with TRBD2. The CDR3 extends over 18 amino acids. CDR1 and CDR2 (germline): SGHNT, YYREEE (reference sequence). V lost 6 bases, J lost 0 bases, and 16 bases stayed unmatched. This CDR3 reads CASTLTTRSSGTSYEQYF. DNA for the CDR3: TGTGCCAGCACACTCACGACCCGTTCTAGCGGGACCTCCTACGAGCAGTACTTC.

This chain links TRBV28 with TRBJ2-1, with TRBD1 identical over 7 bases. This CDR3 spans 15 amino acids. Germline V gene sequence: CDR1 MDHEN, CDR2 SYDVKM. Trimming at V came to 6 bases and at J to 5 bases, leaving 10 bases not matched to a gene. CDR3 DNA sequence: TGTGCCAGCAGCCGTCCAACAGGGGCGCACAATGAGCAGTTCTTC. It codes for CASSRPTGAHNEQFF.

For the CDR3, the DNA is TGTGCCAGCTCACCGATTAGCGGGGCCGAGCAGTACTTC. Translating gives CASSPISGAEQYF. The chain combines TRBV18 with TRBJ2-7; 8 bases fit TRBD2. Germline trimming cut 3 bases from V and 6 bases from J; bases unmatched to any gene: 4. The CDR3 spans 13 residues. The germline V gene encodes CDR1 KGHSH and CDR2 LQKENI.

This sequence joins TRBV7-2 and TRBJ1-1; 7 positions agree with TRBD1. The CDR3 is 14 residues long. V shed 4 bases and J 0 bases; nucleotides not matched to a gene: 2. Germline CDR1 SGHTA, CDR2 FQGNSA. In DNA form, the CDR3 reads TGTGCCAGCAGCTCGGGACAGTTGAACACTGAAGCTTTCTTT. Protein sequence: CASSSGQLNTEAFF.

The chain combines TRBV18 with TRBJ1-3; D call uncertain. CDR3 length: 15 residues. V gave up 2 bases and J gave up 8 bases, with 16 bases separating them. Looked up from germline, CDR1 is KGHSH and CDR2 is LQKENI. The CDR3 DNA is TGTGCCAGCTCACCATTAGCCCCCGCTCGCGACACCATATATTTT. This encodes CASSPLAPARDTIYF. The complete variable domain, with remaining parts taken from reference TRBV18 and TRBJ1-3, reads NAGVMQNPRHLVRRRGQEARLRCSPMKGHSHVYWYRQLPEEGLKFMVYLQKENIIDESGMPKERFSAEFPKEGPSILRIQQVVRGDSAAYFCASSPLAPARDTIYFGEGSWLTVV.

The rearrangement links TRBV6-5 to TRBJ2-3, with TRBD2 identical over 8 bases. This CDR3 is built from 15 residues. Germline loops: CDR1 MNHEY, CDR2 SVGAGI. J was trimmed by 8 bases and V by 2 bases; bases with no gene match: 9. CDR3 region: CASSYRPRREATQYF. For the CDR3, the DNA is TGTGCCAGCAGTTACCGACCGAGGCGGGAGGCTACGCAGTATTTT.

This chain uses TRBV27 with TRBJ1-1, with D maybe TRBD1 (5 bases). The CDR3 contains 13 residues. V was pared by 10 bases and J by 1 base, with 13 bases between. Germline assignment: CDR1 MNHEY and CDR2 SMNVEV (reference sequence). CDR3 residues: CATFDSPNTEAFF. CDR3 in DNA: TGTGCCACCTTCGACAGCCCGAACACTGAAGCTTTCTTT.

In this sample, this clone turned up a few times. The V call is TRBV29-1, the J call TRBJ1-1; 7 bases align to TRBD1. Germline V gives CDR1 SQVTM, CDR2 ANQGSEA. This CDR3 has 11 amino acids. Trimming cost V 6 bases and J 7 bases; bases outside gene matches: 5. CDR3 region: CSVDTGVEAFF. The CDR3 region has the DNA TGCAGCGTAGACACAGGGGTTGAAGCTTTCTTT. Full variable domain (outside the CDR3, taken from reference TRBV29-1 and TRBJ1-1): SAVISQKPSRDICQRGTSLTIQCQVDSQVTMMFWYRQQPGQSLTLIATANQGSEATYESGFVIDKFPISRPNLTFSTLTVSNMSPEDSSIYLCSVDTGVEAFFGQGTRLTVV.

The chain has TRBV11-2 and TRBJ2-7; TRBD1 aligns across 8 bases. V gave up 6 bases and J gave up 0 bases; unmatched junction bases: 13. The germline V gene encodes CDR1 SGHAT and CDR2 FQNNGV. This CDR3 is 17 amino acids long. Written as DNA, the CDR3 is TGTGCCAGCAGTTATTATCAACAGGGGGACAGCTCCTACGAGCAGTACTTC. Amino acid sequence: CASSYYQQGDSSYEQYF. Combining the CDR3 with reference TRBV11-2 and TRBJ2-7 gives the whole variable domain EAGVAQSPRYKIIEKRQSVAFWCNPISGHATLYWYQQILGQGPKLLIQFQNNGVVDDSQLPKDRFSAERLKGVDSTLKIQPAKLEDSAVYLCASSYYQQGDSSYEQYFGPGTRLTVT.

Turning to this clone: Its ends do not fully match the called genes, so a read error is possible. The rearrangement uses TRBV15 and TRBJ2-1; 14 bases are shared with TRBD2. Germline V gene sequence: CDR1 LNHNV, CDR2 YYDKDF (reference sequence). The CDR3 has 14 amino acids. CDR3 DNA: TGTGCCACCAGCAGAGGACTAGCGGGGGGGCCAAGCCTCTTC. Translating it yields CATSRGLAGGPSLF. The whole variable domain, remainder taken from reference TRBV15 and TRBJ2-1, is DAMVIQNPRYQVTQFGKPVTLSCSQTLNHNVMYWYQQKSSQAPKLLFHYYDKDFNNEADTPDNFQSRRPNTSFCFLDIRSPGLGDTAMYLCATSRGLAGGPSLFGPGTRLTVL.

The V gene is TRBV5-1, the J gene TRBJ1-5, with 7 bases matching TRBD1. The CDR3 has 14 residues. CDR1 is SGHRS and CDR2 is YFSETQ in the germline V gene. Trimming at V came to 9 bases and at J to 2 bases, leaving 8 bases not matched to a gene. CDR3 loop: CANRGRSGNQPQHF. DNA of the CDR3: TGCGCCAATAGGGGGCGGTCGGGCAATCAGCCCCAGCATTTT.

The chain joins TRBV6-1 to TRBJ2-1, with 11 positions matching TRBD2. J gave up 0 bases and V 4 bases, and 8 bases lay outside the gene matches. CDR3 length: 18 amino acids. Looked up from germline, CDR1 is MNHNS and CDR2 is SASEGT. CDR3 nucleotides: TGTGCCAGCAGTGTTTCGCTAGCGGGGGGACGCTCCTACAATGAGCAGTTCTTC. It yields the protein CASSVSLAGGRSYNEQFF.

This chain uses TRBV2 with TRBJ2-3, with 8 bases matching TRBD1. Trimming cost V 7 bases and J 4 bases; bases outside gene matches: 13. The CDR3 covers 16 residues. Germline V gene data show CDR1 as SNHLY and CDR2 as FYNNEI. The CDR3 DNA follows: TGTGCCAGCAAAAACCCAGGACAGGGTTTAGCAGATACGCAGTATTTT. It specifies CASKNPGQGLADTQYF.

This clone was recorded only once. The CDR3 DNA reads as TGCGCCAGCAGCCTGACAGGAGCAAATGAAAAACTGTTTTTT. This encodes CASSLTGANEKLFF. This rearrangement joins TRBV5-1 to TRBJ1-4; perhaps TRBD1 as D (6 bases). Trimming cost V 4 bases and J 5 bases, with 12 bases left between them. This CDR3 spans 14 amino acids. CDR1 is SGHRS and CDR2 is YFSETQ in the germline V gene. The variable domain in full, completed from reference TRBV5-1 and TRBJ1-4, reads KAGVTQTPRYLIKTRGQQVTLSCSPISGHRSVSWYQQTPGQGLQFLFEYFSETQRNKGNFPGRFSGRQFSNSRSEMNVSTLELGDSALYLCASSLTGANEKLFFGSGTQLSVL.

CDR3 in amino acids: CASSQAGSGANVLTF. CDR3 DNA sequence: TGTGCCAGCAGCCAGGCCGGCTCTGGGGCCAACGTCCTGACTTTC. The chain joins TRBV9 to TRBJ2-6, with D uncertain. Germline-derived CDR1 and CDR2 are SGDLS and YYNGEE. V was pared by 4 bases and J by 0 bases, with 8 bases between. The length of the CDR3 is 15 residues. The full variable domain, its missing parts supplied by reference TRBV9 and TRBJ2-6, is DSGVTQTPKHLITATGQRVTLRCSPRSGDLSVYWYQQSLDQGLQFLIQYYNGEERAKGNILERFSAQQFPDLHSELNLSSLELGDSALYFCASSQAGSGANVLTFGAGSRLTVL.

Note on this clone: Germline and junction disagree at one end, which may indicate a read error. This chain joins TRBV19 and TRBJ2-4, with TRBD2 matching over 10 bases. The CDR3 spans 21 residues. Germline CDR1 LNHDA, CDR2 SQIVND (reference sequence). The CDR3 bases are TGTGTCAGTAGTATCCTAGGACCCCTAGCGGGGGACTCACTAGCCAAAAACATTCAGTACTTC. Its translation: CVSSILGPLAGDSLAKNIQYF.

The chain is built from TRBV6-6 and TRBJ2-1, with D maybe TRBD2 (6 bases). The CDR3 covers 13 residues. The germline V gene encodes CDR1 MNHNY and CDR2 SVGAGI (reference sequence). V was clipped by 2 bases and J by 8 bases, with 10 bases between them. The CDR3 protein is CASSYQRDYEQFF. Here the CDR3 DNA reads TGTGCCAGCAGTTACCAACGGGACTATGAGCAGTTCTTC.

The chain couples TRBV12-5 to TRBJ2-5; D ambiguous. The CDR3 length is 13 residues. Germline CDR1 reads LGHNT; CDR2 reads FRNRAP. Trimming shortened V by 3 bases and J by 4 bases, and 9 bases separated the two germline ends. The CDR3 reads CASGFNLRETQYF. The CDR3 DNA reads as TGTGCTAGTGGTTTTAACCTACGAGAGACCCAGTACTTC.